Below are 13 T cell receptor beta chains sequenced from a single sample in a study of blood T cell repertoires in COVID-19. Assay: immunoSEQ multiplex PCR; the TCRdb copy retains only in-frame clones and omits some. The table records 15,000 or so clones, about 89% of them present only once. The specimen was peripheral blood. These receptor sequences come from a woman between 65 and 79 years old in a cohort sampled during active or convalescent COVID-19.

This sequence joins TRBV5-1 and TRBJ2-6; D unresolved. CDR1 is SGHRS, CDR2 YFSETQ, per germline. The germline V and J ends were trimmed by 4 bases and 0 bases, with 8 bases remaining between them. CDR3 size: 15 residues. The CDR3 loop reads CASSPGGSGANVLTF. The DNA of the CDR3 is TGCGCCAGCAGCCCAGGTGGCTCTGGGGCCAACGTCCTGACTTTC.

DNA for the CDR3: TGCGCCAGCAGCCAAGGGGTACAGGGGGCTGGGGATGGCTACACCTTC. Translating it yields CASSQGVQGAGDGYTF. J is TRBJ1-2 and V is TRBV4-3, with TRBD1 identical over 9 bases. V lost 1 base and J lost 6; bases outside the gene matches: 9. This CDR3 has 16 residues. The germline V gene has CDR1 LGHNA and CDR2 YSLEER.

V gene TRBV28 combines with J gene TRBJ2-3; 12 bases are a match to TRBD1. Germline CDR1 reads MDHEN; CDR2 reads SYDVKM. This CDR3 is built from 19 residues. Trimming removed 5 bases from V and 0 bases from J; junction bases left unmatched: 12. Written as DNA, the CDR3 is TGTGCCAGCAGTCTAACCGGGACAGGGGGCCACAGCAGCACAGATACGCAGTATTTT. Amino acid sequence: CASSLTGTGGHSSTDTQYF.

The chain employs TRBV7-9 and TRBJ1-1; D is perhaps TRBD1 (5 bases). V lost 5 bases and J 4 bases, leaving 11 bases between the germline ends. CDR3 length: 13 residues. Germline-derived CDR1 and CDR2 are SEHNR and FQNEAQ (reference sequence). CDR3 protein: CASSRDRRTEAFF. CDR3 nucleotides: TGTGCCAGCAGCCGCGACAGACGCACTGAAGCTTTCTTT.

The chain recombines TRBV12-3 or TRBV12-4 with TRBJ1-4; D unclear. This CDR3 spans 13 amino acids. The V end was cut by 3 bases, the J end by 4 bases, with 6 bases between. In DNA, the CDR3 is TGTGCCAGCAGTTTGAACATTAATGAAAAACTGTTTTTT. This codes for CASSLNINEKLFF.

V usage is TRBV5-1 and J usage is TRBJ2-7, with TRBD2 matching over 12 bases. This CDR3 is 17 amino acids long. The trim removed 4 bases at V and 0 bases at J, leaving 8 bases unmatched. Germline V gives CDR1 SGHRS, CDR2 YFSETQ. The CDR3 region is CASSRNGLAGSSYEQYF. CDR3 sequence (DNA): TGCGCCAGCAGCCGAAACGGACTAGCGGGGAGCTCCTACGAGCAGTACTTC.

The gene calls are TRBV10-3 and TRBJ2-3; 7 nucleotides match TRBD1. This CDR3 region has 15 residues. Losses at the gene ends were 4 bases for V and 1 base for J; bases not matched to a gene: 5. Germline V CDR1 and CDR2: ENHRY, SYGVKD. The CDR3: CAISANRGGTDTQYF. In DNA form, the CDR3 reads TGTGCCATCAGTGCCAACAGGGGAGGCACAGATACGCAGTATTTT.

This chain joins TRBV7-2 and TRBJ2-7, with 8 bases aligning to TRBD2. From germline, CDR1 is SGHTA and CDR2 FQGNSA. The CDR3 loop spans 12 amino acids. After removal of 9 bases from V and 0 bases from J, the junction contained 1 base not matched to a gene. The CDR3 sequence is CASGTSSYEQYF. DNA for the CDR3: TGTGCCAGTGGGACTAGCTCCTACGAGCAGTACTTC. Combining the CDR3 with reference TRBV7-2 and TRBJ2-7 gives the whole variable domain GAGVSQSPSNKVTEKGKDVELRCDPISGHTALYWYRQSLGQGLEFLIYFQGNSAPDKSGLPSDRFSAERTGGSVSTLTIQRTQQEDSAVYLCASGTSSYEQYFGPGTRLTVT.

This clone is a singleton in its sample. This chain links TRBV5-4 with TRBJ2-1; TRBD2 aligns across 9 bases. Germline CDR1 SGHNT, CDR2 YYREEE (reference sequence). CDR3 size: 15 residues. With 9 bases clipped from V and 4 bases from J, the junction kept 11 bases outside the gene matches. The CDR3 region has the DNA TGTGCCACCACCCCCCCACTAGCGGGTTACAATGAGCAGTTCTTC. It codes for CATTPPLAGYNEQFF.

V is TRBV19 and J is TRBJ1-5, with D tentatively TRBD1 (5 bases). Germline values: CDR1 LNHDA, CDR2 SQIVND (reference sequence). The CDR3 runs 13 residues. V dropped 3 bases and J dropped 5 bases, with 8 bases sitting between them. CDR3 loop: CASSMGGDQPQHF. The CDR3 nucleotides are TGTGCCAGTAGTATGGGAGGGGATCAGCCCCAGCATTTT.

This clone was observed a single time. This chain uses TRBV7-6 with TRBJ2-3; 7 bases fit TRBD2. In germline, CDR1 is SGHVS, CDR2 FNYEAQ. CDR3 size: 13 residues. The junction had 5 bases not matched to a gene; V was cut back by 4 bases and J by 7 bases. CDR3 nucleotides: TGTGCCAGCAGCTCAACAGCGGGGTATACGCAGTATTTT. It translates to CASSSTAGYTQYF.

This rearrangement joins TRBV3-1 (or the pseudogene TRBV3-2) to TRBJ1-4; a possible D gene is TRBD1 (6 bases). In germline, CDR1 is LGHDT, CDR2 YNNKEL (reference sequence). This CDR3 spans 15 amino acids. The V end was cut by 1 base, the J end by 8 bases, with 14 bases between. CDR3 region: CASSQVVPGQEKLFF. The CDR3 DNA sequence: TGTGCCAGCAGCCAAGTGGTACCCGGACAGGAAAAACTGTTTTTT.

The chain recombines TRBV10-3 with TRBJ1-5, with D tentatively TRBD1 (6 bases). This CDR3 has 13 amino acids. CDR1 is ENHRY and CDR2 is SYGVKD in the germline V gene. V dropped 4 bases and J dropped 2 bases, with 6 bases sitting between them. This chain's CDR3 is CAISGQGNQPQHF. The CDR3 DNA is TGTGCCATCAGTGGACAGGGCAATCAGCCCCAGCATTTT.